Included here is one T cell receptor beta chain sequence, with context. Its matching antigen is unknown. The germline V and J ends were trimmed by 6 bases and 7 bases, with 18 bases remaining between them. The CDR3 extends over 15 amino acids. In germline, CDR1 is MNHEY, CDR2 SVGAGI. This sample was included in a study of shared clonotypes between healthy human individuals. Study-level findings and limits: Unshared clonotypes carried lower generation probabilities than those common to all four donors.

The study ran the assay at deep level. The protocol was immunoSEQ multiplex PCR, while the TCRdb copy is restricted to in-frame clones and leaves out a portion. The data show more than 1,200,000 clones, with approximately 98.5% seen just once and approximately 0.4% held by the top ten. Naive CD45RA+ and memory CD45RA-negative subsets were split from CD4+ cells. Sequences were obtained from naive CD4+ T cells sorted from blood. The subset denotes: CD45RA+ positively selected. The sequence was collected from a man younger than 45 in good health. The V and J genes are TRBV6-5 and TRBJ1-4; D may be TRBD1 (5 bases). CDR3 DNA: TGTGCCAGCAGAGCCCACCGGGACCAAAGTGAAAAACTGTTTTTT. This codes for CASRAHRDQSEKLFF.